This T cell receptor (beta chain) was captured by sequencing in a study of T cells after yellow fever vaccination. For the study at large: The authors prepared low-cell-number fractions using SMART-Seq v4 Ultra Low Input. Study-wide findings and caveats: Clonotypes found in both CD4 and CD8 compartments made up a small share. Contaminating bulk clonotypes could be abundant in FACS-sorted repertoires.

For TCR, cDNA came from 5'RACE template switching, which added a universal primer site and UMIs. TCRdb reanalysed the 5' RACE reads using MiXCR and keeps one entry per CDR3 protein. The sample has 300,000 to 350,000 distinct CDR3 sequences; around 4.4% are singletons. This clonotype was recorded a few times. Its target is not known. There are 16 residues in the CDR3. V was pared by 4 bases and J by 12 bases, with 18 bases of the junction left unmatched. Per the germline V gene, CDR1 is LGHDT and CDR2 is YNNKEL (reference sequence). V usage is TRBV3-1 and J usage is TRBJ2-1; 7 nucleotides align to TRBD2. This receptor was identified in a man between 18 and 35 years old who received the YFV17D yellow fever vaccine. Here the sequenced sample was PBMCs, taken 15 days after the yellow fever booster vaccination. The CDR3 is CASSPSRLALRWRQFF. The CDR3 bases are TGTGCCAGCAGCCCGTCAAGACTAGCTTTGAGGTGGCGGCAGTTCTTC.